These 20 T cell receptor beta chains were sequenced from one sample in a study of T-cell reconstitution after alpha-beta-depleted transplantation in children (dated by TCRdb to about 2016). The receptor library was made with PCR. The instrument given in TCRdb is Illumina HiSeq 2500. Molecular barcoding was employed in the preparation of TCR libraries, with unique molecular identifiers being used to normalize TCRbeta repertoire quantification. Clones were called with MiXCR by TCRdb after fastp trimmed the public reads at Q25, and only in-frame beta chains were retained. Records with the same CDR3 protein are collapsed into one entry carrying the most frequent genes and DNA. The sample table shows 170,000 or so distinct CDR3 sequences, and about 6.4% are seen once. The top ten hold 3% to 3.5% of the sample. The sample here was PBMCs from the stem cell graft donor, taken from the stem cell graft. The receptors here all came from a human donor who donated a stem cell graft to a child with Wiskott-Aldrich syndrome.

The chain has TRBV7-8 and TRBJ2-1; the D gene could be TRBD1 or TRBD2 (6 bases each). Trimming stripped 5 bases from V and 8 bases from J, with 25 bases between. Germline lookup yields CDR1 SGHVS and CDR2 FQNEAQ. The CDR3 consists of 17 residues. The CDR3 here is CASSPDRFQAGLDEQFF. DNA of the CDR3: TGTGCCAGCAGCCCCGACAGGTTTCAGGCGGGATTGGATGAGCAGTTCTTC.

This clonotype was recorded many times. The chain uses TRBV15 and TRBJ2-7, with TRBD2 as a possible D gene (6 bases). CDR1 is LNHNV and CDR2 is YYDKDF in the germline V gene (reference sequence). The CDR3 sequence is 14 residues long. Trimming left V 3 bases short and J 4 bases short, with 13 bases between. The CDR3 DNA sequence: TGTGCCACCAGCAGTGACTTTAGCGGATACGAGCAGTACTTC. Protein: CATSSDFSGYEQYF.

The sample holds many counts of this clonotype. The V call is TRBV6-5, the J call TRBJ2-7, with D possibly matching TRBD2 (5 bases). Trimming pared 3 bases from V and 2 bases from J, leaving 17 bases between. This CDR3 contains 16 residues. Germline lookup yields CDR1 MNHEY and CDR2 SVGAGI. The CDR3 coding sequence is TGTGCCAGCAGTTATTTGCGGGTTGGACCCCCCTACGAGCAGTACTTC. This gives the protein CASSYLRVGPPYEQYF.

About this clonotype: It may be a read error: a sequence one base away is much more abundant. The V and J genes are TRBV3-1 and TRBJ2-6; tentative D call: TRBD1 (6 bases). The ends were cut back, 3 bases at V and 0 bases at J, with 12 bases in the middle. The CDR3 sequence is 17 residues long. The V gene's germline CDR1 is LGHDT and CDR2 YNNKEL (reference sequence). CDR3 DNA sequence: TGTGCCAGCAGCCAGGGGACAAGGGGCTCTGGGGCCAACGTCCTGACTTTC. Protein sequence: CASSQGTRGSGANVLTF.

This clonotype came up many times. This chain links TRBV27 with TRBJ2-3, with 11 bases lining up with TRBD2. Per germline, CDR1 MNHEY and CDR2 SMNVEV (reference sequence). The CDR3 sequence is 15 residues long. Trimming took 3 bases from V and 3 from J; bases not matched to a gene: 2. CDR3 in amino acids: CASSFTSGGTDTQYF. The CDR3 DNA sequence: TGTGCCAGCAGTTTTACTAGCGGGGGAACAGATACGCAGTATTTT.

The rearrangement links TRBV13 to TRBJ2-7; 8 nucleotides agree with TRBD1. This CDR3 region has 18 residues. Per germline, CDR1 PRHDT and CDR2 FYEKMQ (reference sequence). V was pared by 1 base and J by 0 bases, with 11 bases of the junction left unmatched. The CDR3 protein is CASSLVWAGGGRSYEQYF. The CDR3 bases are TGTGCCAGCAGCTTAGTTTGGGCAGGGGGCGGCCGCTCCTACGAGCAGTACTTC.

This clonotype has a count of ten or more. The chain uses TRBV5-1 and TRBJ2-5; 10 nucleotides align to TRBD2. This CDR3 comprises 16 residues. Germline-derived CDR1 and CDR2 are SGHRS and YFSETQ. The junction had 13 bases not matched to a gene; V was cut back by 7 bases and J by 4 bases. The CDR3 reads CASSRRPSGSLETQYF. CDR3 nucleotides: TGCGCCAGCTCCCGACGGCCTAGCGGGAGTTTAGAGACCCAGTACTTC.

The table lists this clonotype with many counts. CDR3 protein: CASTTPMGTGFPHGYTF. The CDR3 DNA sequence: TGTGCCAGCACCACGCCGATGGGGACAGGGTTTCCTCATGGCTACACCTTC. The genes are TRBV6-5 and TRBJ1-2; TRBD1 agrees at 9 bases. V was clipped by 7 bases and J by 6 bases; unmatched bases: 18. Germline CDR1 is MNHEY and CDR2 is SVGAGI. This CDR3 has 17 amino acids.

In this sample, this clonotype turned up a few times. The gene calls are TRBV14 and TRBJ2-7; possible D gene TRBD1, 6 bases. Germline CDR1 SGHDN, CDR2 FVKESK. The CDR3 length is 12 residues. Trimming left V 6 bases short and J 4 bases short, with 10 bases between. In DNA, the CDR3 is TGTGCCAGCAGTGGGACACAGTACGAGCAGTACTTC. This sequence encodes CASSGTQYEQYF.

A few counts support this clonotype. The chain couples TRBV11-2 to TRBJ2-3; D is possibly TRBD2 (5 bases). Looked up from germline, CDR1 is SGHAT and CDR2 is FQNNGV. Between the trimmed V and J ends, which lost 3 bases and 9 bases, there was a span of 16 bases. This CDR3 contains 14 residues. The CDR3 sequence: CASSFGGPQRTQYF. The DNA of the CDR3 is TGTGCCAGCAGCTTCGGCGGGCCACAACGCACGCAGTATTTT.

This clonotype was counted ten times or more. The gene calls are TRBV20-1 and TRBJ2-2, with D perhaps being TRBD1 or TRBD2 (6 bases each). This CDR3 comprises 15 residues. V gave up 6 bases and J gave up 6 bases, with 20 bases separating them. The germline gives CDR1 DFQATT, CDR2 SNEGSKA (reference sequence). The CDR3, as DNA: TGCAGTGCCCCGGATTTACTAAGGGGGGCCGGGGAGCTGTTTTTT. Protein product: CSAPDLLRGAGELFF.

This clonotype was detected many times. This rearrangement joins TRBV20-1 to TRBJ2-3, with 8 bases lining up with TRBD2. CDR1 and CDR2 from the germline V gene are DFQATT and SNEGSKA (reference sequence). Unmatched junction bases numbered 11, after V lost 3 bases and J lost 6 bases. The CDR3 runs 15 residues. CDR3 protein: CSASMLAGIPDTQYF. In DNA form, the CDR3 reads TGCAGTGCTAGTATGTTAGCGGGAATCCCCGATACGCAGTATTTT.

This clonotype has ten or more counts. V gene TRBV29-1 combines with J gene TRBJ2-7; TRBD1 matches 9 bases. Germline-derived CDR1 and CDR2 are SQVTM and ANQGSEA. V was pared by 4 bases and J by 4 bases, with 5 bases of the junction left unmatched. This CDR3 spans 13 amino acids. The CDR3 nucleotides read TGCAGCGTTGGTGACAGGGGGTTATACGAGCAGTACTTC. This sequence encodes CSVGDRGLYEQYF.

The J gene is TRBJ2-2, the V gene TRBV7-2, with a tentative D call TRBD1 (5 bases). The CDR3 extends over 13 amino acids. From germline, CDR1 is SGHTA and CDR2 FQGNSA. V lost 2 bases, J lost 6 bases, and 7 bases lay in between. The CDR3 sequence: CASSLSGSGELFF. In nucleotides, the CDR3 is TGTGCCAGCAGCTTATCAGGGTCCGGGGAGCTGTTTTTT. Complete variable domain (other parts from reference TRBV7-2 and TRBJ2-2): GAGVSQSPSNKVTEKGKDVELRCDPISGHTALYWYRQSLGQGLEFLIYFQGNSAPDKSGLPSDRFSAERTGGSVSTLTIQRTQQEDSAVYLCASSLSGSGELFFGEGSRLTVL.

This clonotype was detected only a few times. The chain's CDR3 is CASGVQGTDTQYF. The CDR3 coding sequence is TGTGCCAGCGGAGTTCAGGGCACAGATACGCAGTATTTT. V is TRBV18 and J is TRBJ2-3; no clear D. Germline loops: CDR1 KGHSH, CDR2 LQKENI. This CDR3 is built from 13 residues. The germline V and J ends were trimmed by 8 bases and 1 base, with 10 bases remaining between them.

This clonotype was seen repeatedly, ten times or more. V usage is TRBV7-9 and J usage is TRBJ1-1; 11 positions match TRBD1. Germline V CDR1 and CDR2: SEHNR, FQNEAQ (reference sequence). V was clipped by 2 bases and J by 4 bases; unmatched bases: 6. CDR3 length: 16 amino acids. CDR3 coding DNA: TGTGCCAGCAGCTTATTAGCCGGGACAGGGGGCACTGAAGCTTTCTTT. Protein: CASSLLAGTGGTEAFF.

Many counts were recorded for this clonotype. The chain has TRBV20-1 and TRBJ1-6, with D possibly being TRBD1 (5 bases). This CDR3 region has 14 residues. The germline gives CDR1 DFQATT, CDR2 SNEGSKA (reference sequence). With 7 bases removed from V and 4 bases from J, the gap between germline ends came to 14 bases. CDR3 sequence: CSVKRGGYNSPLHF. The CDR3 nucleotides are TGCAGTGTAAAGCGGGGGGGTTATAATTCACCCCTCCACTTT.

This clonotype has a count of ten or more. The V call is TRBV12-3 or TRBV12-4, the J call TRBJ1-1; D may be TRBD1 (5 bases). The CDR3 loop spans 11 amino acids. V lost 3 bases and J lost 9, with 8 bases in between. The CDR3 protein is CASSFWGKAFF. The CDR3 DNA reads as TGTGCCAGCAGTTTCTGGGGGAAAGCTTTCTTT.

This clonotype has a count of ten or more. The V call is TRBV12-3 or TRBV12-4, the J call TRBJ2-2; TRBD1 aligns across 7 bases. The V segment lost 3 bases and the J segment 3 bases; nucleotides outside the gene matches: 4. The CDR3 length is 15 residues. CDR3 loop: CASSFTGADTGELFF. The CDR3 nucleotides are TGTGCCAGCAGTTTTACAGGGGCGGACACCGGGGAGCTGTTTTTT.

This clonotype has a count of ten or more. The rearrangement uses TRBV6-5 and TRBJ1-5; TRBD1 matches at 9 bases. CDR1 is MNHEY and CDR2 is SVGAGI in the germline V gene. V lost 5 bases, J lost 7 bases, and 6 bases stayed unmatched. This CDR3 is built from 14 residues. The CDR3 loop reads CASSQGQGNQPQHF. CDR3 DNA sequence: TGTGCCAGCAGTCAGGGACAGGGTAACCAGCCCCAGCATTTT.